The 28 T cell receptor beta chains reported below all come from one sample, sequenced in a study of T-cell memory formation after mild COVID-19. MiXCR was run by TCRdb on the 5' RACE reads, yielding one entry per CDR3 protein. The sample has around 50,000 distinct CDR3 sequences; around 12% are singletons. Input material: PBMCs or a T cell subset sorted from them (not recorded which). These receptors were collected from a man between 18 and 35 years old who had mild COVID-19 (a few samples of this study predate the infection). Cell type and time point are not known.

J is TRBJ1-1 and V is TRBV12-3 or TRBV12-4; D is undetermined. CDR3 length: 12 residues. V was cut by 10 bases and J by 7 bases, with 16 bases left in between. The CDR3, as DNA: TGTGCCATCTGGAGATGGGGTGGTGAAGCTTTCTTT. It yields the protein CAIWRWGGEAFF.

This clonotype was recorded a few times. V is TRBV5-1 and J is TRBJ1-1; D gene unclear. Germline values: CDR1 SGHRS, CDR2 YFSETQ. This CDR3 has 13 amino acids. V was pared by 5 bases and J by 1 base, with 9 bases between. CDR3 coding DNA: TGCGCCAGCAGGGAGGGATGGAACACTGAAGCTTTCTTT. Amino acids: CASREGWNTEAFF.

Ten or more counts support this clonotype. V gene TRBV6-4 combines with J gene TRBJ2-3; tentative D call: TRBD1 (5 bases). CDR3 length: 14 amino acids. V lost 3 bases to trimming and J lost 0 bases, with 7 bases between them. Germline V gene data show CDR1 as MRHNA and CDR2 as SNTAGT. CDR3 sequence (DNA): TGTGCCAGCAGTGAGGGGCGGAGCACAGATACGCAGTATTTT. This translates into CASSEGRSTDTQYF.

There are many counts of this clonotype. The genes are TRBV4-2 and TRBJ2-1; TRBD2 might be the D (6 bases). Germline CDR1 is LGHNA and CDR2 is YNFKEQ. Between the trimmed V and J ends, which lost 0 bases and 2 bases, there was a span of 11 bases. This CDR3 has 16 residues. CDR3 DNA sequence: TGTGCCAGCAGCCAAGATTCCCCGGGAGCCTACAATGAGCAGTTCTTC. Translated, it gives CASSQDSPGAYNEQFF.

This clonotype was seen many times. V and J are TRBV5-1 and TRBJ2-3; maybe TRBD2 (6 bases). This CDR3 region has 15 residues. Trimming shortened V by 3 bases and J by 0 bases, and 11 bases separated the two germline ends. Germline V gives CDR1 SGHRS, CDR2 YFSETQ. CDR3 in amino acids: CASSSVAASTDTQYF. CDR3 nucleotides: TGCGCCAGCAGCTCCGTAGCGGCTAGCACAGATACGCAGTATTTT.

V is TRBV9 and J is TRBJ2-7; TRBD1 matches at 8 bases. Germline CDR1 reads SGDLS; CDR2 reads YYNGEE. This CDR3 is 12 amino acids long. Trimming at V came to 7 bases and at J to 6 bases, leaving 6 bases not matched to a gene. The CDR3: CASRPGQGEQYF. For the CDR3, the DNA is TGTGCCAGCCGTCCAGGACAGGGCGAGCAGTACTTC.

In its sample, this clonotype was seen many times. This chain connects TRBV12-3 or TRBV12-4 to TRBJ1-6; D not resolved. V gave up 3 bases and J gave up 0 bases, with 6 bases separating them. CDR3 length: 15 amino acids. CDR3 DNA sequence: TGTGCCAGCAGTTTGGCTAGCTCCTATAATTCACCCCTCCACTTT. Its protein is CASSLASSYNSPLHF.

The genes are TRBV3-1 and TRBJ2-1; D not resolved. Germline assignment: CDR1 LGHDT and CDR2 YNNKEL (reference sequence). Trimming removed 0 bases at V and 1 base at J, with 13 bases between. CDR3 length: 17 amino acids. Written as DNA, the CDR3 is TGTGCCAGCAGCCAAGATCGGGCAGAAACATCCTACAATGAGCAGTTCTTC. It codes for CASSQDRAETSYNEQFF.

This clonotype was counted many times. The chain employs TRBV4-3 and TRBJ2-3; D perhaps matches TRBD2 (5 bases). Trimming pared 4 bases from V and 1 base from J, leaving 15 bases between. This CDR3 spans 16 amino acids. Per the germline V gene, CDR1 is LGHNA and CDR2 is YSLEER. CDR3 sequence (DNA): TGCGCCAGCAGCCGGCGGGCAGCCTCAGGCACAGATACGCAGTATTTT. This encodes CASSRRAASGTDTQYF.

J is TRBJ1-2 and V is TRBV20-1, with 10 bases matching TRBD1. V dropped 4 bases and J dropped 7; count of bases not matched to a gene: 9. Germline CDR1 and CDR2: DFQATT and SNEGSKA (reference sequence). This CDR3 region has 14 residues. The DNA for the CDR3 is TGCAGTGCTACCCGACAGGGGGCGTCCGGTGGCTACACCTTC. This codes for CSATRQGASGGYTF.

The chain links TRBV10-3 to TRBJ2-5; the D gene could be TRBD1 or TRBD2 (5 bases each). This CDR3 region has 15 residues. V was pared by 7 bases and J by 3 bases, with 18 bases between. The germline CDR1 and CDR2 sequences are ENHRY and SYGVKD. CDR3 nucleotides: TGTGCCATCACTGTGGGACGGTCCATGAAAGAGACCCAGTACTTC. Its translation: CAITVGRSMKETQYF.

The V call is TRBV18, the J call TRBJ2-7; D ambiguous. This CDR3 has 13 amino acids. Looked up from germline, CDR1 is KGHSH and CDR2 is LQKENI. V was pared by 5 bases and J by 5 bases, with 13 bases between. The DNA of the CDR3 is TGTGCCAGCTCATATCGGGTCGGCGACGAGCAGTACTTC. Protein sequence: CASSYRVGDEQYF. The whole variable domain, filled in from reference TRBV18 and TRBJ2-7, reads NAGVMQNPRHLVRRRGQEARLRCSPMKGHSHVYWYRQLPEEGLKFMVYLQKENIIDESGMPKERFSAEFPKEGPSILRIQQVVRGDSAAYFCASSYRVGDEQYFGPGTRLTVT.

This clonotype showed up just a few times. The chain links TRBV6-1 to TRBJ2-7; 7 bases fit TRBD2. The CDR3 length is 18 residues. Germline CDR1 MNHNS, CDR2 SASEGT. Germline trimming cut 2 bases from V and 3 bases from J; bases unmatched to any gene: 16. The CDR3 DNA is TGTGCCAGCAGTGAATTCTTCCCCCGTCCGGGACTACGCTACGAGCAGTACGTC. It encodes CASSEFFPRPGLRYEQYV.

The chain is built from TRBV6-5 and TRBJ2-3; D is unclear. Germline V lookup: CDR1 MNHEY, CDR2 SVGAGI. This CDR3 has 12 amino acids. Trimming took 7 bases from V and 7 from J, leaving 12 bases between them. The CDR3 DNA follows: TGTGCCAGCAAGAGCAGATACAATACGCAGTATTTT. Translation gives CASKSRYNTQYF.

The sample holds a few counts of this clonotype. The chain employs TRBV20-1 and TRBJ1-5, with 7 positions matching TRBD1. This CDR3 has 15 residues. J lost 7 bases, V lost 5 bases, and 14 bases had no gene match. Germline loops: CDR1 DFQATT, CDR2 SNEGSKA (reference sequence). The CDR3 sequence is CSASQGSRVWQPQHF. The CDR3 coding sequence is TGCAGTGCTTCACAGGGGTCCCGAGTTTGGCAGCCCCAGCATTTT.

V is TRBV4-3 and J is TRBJ2-7; TRBD1 might be the D (6 bases). V shed 2 bases and J shed 1 base, with 9 bases lying between them. CDR1 LGHNA and CDR2 YSLEER come from the germline V gene. This CDR3 is built from 14 residues. CDR3: CASSQLRGSYEQYF. The CDR3 DNA sequence: TGCGCCAGCAGCCAATTAAGGGGGTCCTACGAGCAGTACTTC.

Concerning this clonotype itself: This may stem from a read error, because a much larger clone lies one nucleotide away. This chain uses TRBV12-3 or TRBV12-4 with TRBJ2-7; either TRBD1 or TRBD2 may supply D (5 bases each). The V and J ends lost 3 bases and 3 bases respectively, with 12 bases between them. The CDR3 is 14 amino acids. The CDR3 protein is CASSLGQLVYEQYF. As DNA, the CDR3 is TGTGCCAGCAGTTTGGGGCAACTAGTCTACGAGCAGTACTTC.

This clonotype has ten or more counts. This chain links TRBV5-1 with TRBJ2-3, with a weak D call TRBD2 (6 bases). Germline V CDR1 and CDR2: SGHRS, YFSETQ. The V and J ends lost 5 bases and 0 bases respectively, with 16 bases between them. The CDR3 consists of 16 residues. The CDR3 DNA reads TGCGCCAGCAGACCCGGAGGGGCGGCTAGCACAGATACGCAGTATTTT. Amino acid sequence: CASRPGGAASTDTQYF.

V gene TRBV7-2 combines with J gene TRBJ2-7; 7 positions match TRBD2. The germline V gene encodes CDR1 SGHTA and CDR2 FQGNSA. Trimming removed 5 bases from V and 6 bases from J; junction bases left unmatched: 7. This CDR3 contains 13 residues. The chain's CDR3 is CASSEGLVAEQYV. CDR3 nucleotides: TGTGCCAGCAGCGAAGGACTAGTGGCCGAGCAGTACGTC.

This chain links TRBV2 with TRBJ1-4; D remains ambiguous. The V and J ends lost 8 bases and 10 bases respectively, with 11 bases between them. Germline V gene sequence: CDR1 SNHLY, CDR2 FYNNEI. The CDR3 totals 11 residues. The CDR3 is CASGPAGKLFF. CDR3 bases: TGTGCCAGCGGACCCGCTGGAAAACTGTTTTTT. The full variable domain, its missing parts supplied by reference TRBV2 and TRBJ1-4, is EPEVTQTPSHQVTQMGQEVILRCVPISNHLYFYWYRQILGQKVEFLVSFYNNEISEKSEIFDDQFSVERPDGSNFTLKIRSTKLEDSAMYFCASGPAGKLFFGSGTQLSVL.

The sample holds a few counts of this clonotype. The chain recombines TRBV7-6 with TRBJ2-3, with 7 bases that match TRBD2. CDR1 is SGHVS and CDR2 is FNYEAQ in the germline V gene. The CDR3 has 15 residues. Trimming took 5 bases from V and 7 from J; bases not matched to a gene: 12. CDR3 residues: CASSRAGPGRNTQYF. The CDR3 region has the DNA TGTGCCAGCAGCCGAGCGGGACCAGGGAGAAATACGCAGTATTTT. The full variable domain, its missing parts supplied by reference TRBV7-6 and TRBJ2-3, is GAGVSQSPRYKVTKRGQDVALRCDPISGHVSLYWYRQALGQGPEFLTYFNYEAQQDKSGLPNDRFSAERPEGSISTLTIQRTEQRDSAMYRCASSRAGPGRNTQYFGPGTRLTVL.

The chain is built from TRBV3-1 and TRBJ2-3; D is perhaps TRBD1 (5 bases). CDR1 and CDR2 from the germline V gene are LGHDT and YNNKEL (reference sequence). Deletions cut 4 bases from V and 4 bases from J, with 12 bases between. The CDR3 extends over 14 amino acids. CDR3 sequence: CASSPFDRPDTQYF. The CDR3 region has the DNA TGTGCCAGCAGCCCATTTGACAGACCAGATACGCAGTATTTT.

The table lists this clonotype with many counts. V and J are TRBV12-3 or TRBV12-4 and TRBJ2-5; D is possibly TRBD2 (7 bases). The ends were cut back, 1 base at V and 4 bases at J, with 16 bases in the middle. The CDR3 is made up of 16 amino acids. CDR3 sequence reads: CASSLGLAGAGETQYF. Here the CDR3 DNA reads TGTGCCAGCAGTTTAGGGCTCGCGGGGGCGGGAGAGACCCAGTACTTC.

This clonotype turned up a few times. This rearrangement joins TRBV24-1 to TRBJ2-5; 10 bases are a match to TRBD1. Germline CDR1 KGHDR, CDR2 SFDVKD. This CDR3 has 15 amino acids. The ends lost 5 bases at V and 2 bases at J; junction bases unmatched: 4. CDR3 nucleotides: TGTGCCACCAGTGGCAGGACAGGGGGTCAAGAGACCCAGTACTTC. It encodes CATSGRTGGQETQYF.

The rearrangement joins TRBV9 to TRBJ1-4, with 7 bases lining up with TRBD1. Germline assignment: CDR1 SGDLS and CDR2 YYNGEE. This CDR3 comprises 15 residues. The V and J ends lost 4 bases and 4 bases, in that order; junction bases with no gene match: 7. The CDR3, as DNA: TGTGCCAGCAGCCCCAGGGGGAGGGATAATGAAAAACTGTTTTTT. This gives the protein CASSPRGRDNEKLFF.

This clonotype was counted ten times or more. This chain connects TRBV10-1 to TRBJ1-2, with TRBD1 identical over 7 bases. With V trimmed by 0 bases and J by 6 bases, 10 bases remained unmatched. Germline CDR1 WNHNN, CDR2 SYGVQD (reference sequence). The CDR3 length is 16 residues. The CDR3 sequence is CASSESNRGGYDGYTF. The CDR3 coding sequence is TGCGCCAGCAGTGAGTCGAACAGGGGAGGGTATGATGGCTACACCTTC.

This clonotype was recorded many times. This rearrangement joins TRBV7-8 to TRBJ2-2; the D gene is possibly TRBD1 (6 bases). The CDR3 length is 18 residues. Germline values: CDR1 SGHVS, CDR2 FQNEAQ. The V gene lost 2 bases and the J gene lost 5 bases, with 21 bases spanning the gap. The CDR3, as DNA: TGTGCCAGCAGCTTATCACGGGACACCCCCTTGGGAACCGGGGAGCTGTTTTTT. It codes for CASSLSRDTPLGTGELFF.

This clonotype was observed a few times. This chain uses TRBV4-1 with TRBJ2-6; D not certain. CDR1 is MGHRA and CDR2 is YSYEKL in the germline V gene. This CDR3 region has 13 residues. Trimming removed 0 bases at V and 13 bases at J, with 10 bases between. This CDR3 is CASSQEPHRVLTF. The CDR3 DNA is TGCGCCAGCAGCCAAGAACCGCACCGGGTCCTGACTTTC.